This TCR beta chain was observed in a study of cytomegalovirus exposure and HLA in healthy donors (dated by TCRdb to about 2017). Background on the whole study: According to an earlier analysis of several hundred of the donors, some 180 million T cells yielded 120 million or so unique TCR beta sequences and 276 Gb of sequence data. Besides the first cohort of 666 subjects, a separate validation cohort made up of over 95 different subjects was used. Of the roughly 390 genotyped donors, around 81% fell in the genetic ancestry cluster associated with self-reported Caucasian donors. In a later genetic analysis, genome-wide SNP genotypes for about 65% of the 666 donors were used, and that subset was treated as a discovery cohort. Class I and class II HLA loci were covered by the typing at four-digit resolution. To predict cytomegalovirus infection status, the study brought together high-throughput TCR immunosequencing, statistical association of individual TCRs with disease status, and machine learning. Alongside the repertoire data, information on donor age, sex, ethnicity and CMV serostatus was compiled. The later analysis used no new phenotypic data to find candidate immune exposures, relying instead on TCR beta sequences and their occurrence across donors. Every repertoire in the discovery cohort had been generated on one and the same sequencing platform. The study aimed to test whether cataloging public T cell receptors could reveal signatures of past pathogen exposure. The number of typed donors differed by locus: about 620-640 for A, B, C, DRB1 and DQB1; approximately 520 for DQA1; some 590 for DPA1; and around 490 for DPB1. The study profiled the T cell repertoires of about 640 subjects by immunosequencing and related them to cytomegalovirus serostatus. An earlier analysis of 587 of the donors used high-throughput TCR beta sequencing to judge whether each TCR beta V gene segment behaved as functional or pseudogenic. On average, roughly 240,000 unique TCR beta nucleotide sequences were sequenced per donor among roughly 430 genotyped donors of the cohort, with 15% to 20% of those sequences being non-productive. A later analysis re-analyzed previously published TCR beta repertoires from approximately 700 donors and added high-resolution HLA genotyping to study TCR occurrence patterns. About 310 gigabases of sequencing data and some 85 million unique TCR sequences were included in an early release covering over 600 HLA-typed donors. Because of strong linkage in the cohort, roughly five DR-DQ haplotypes were treated as single units for association and clustering.

The cohort comprised 666 healthy bone marrow donors. At the time of sampling, all cohort members were nominally healthy, though unrecorded immune exposures were likely present. The donor tested CMV seropositive, placing the donor among the 289 seropositive members of the cohort. Every donor gave a peripheral blood sample, and the peripheral blood mononuclear cells from that sample were used for TCR beta sequencing. Genomic DNA was extracted from the blood cell samples with the Qiagen DNeasy Blood Extraction Kit. As for this clone: The antigen it binds to is not known. Base qualities are not provided; no much larger clone lies one nucleotide away.

The library was obtained by the immunoSEQ multiplex PCR assay. For the multiplex PCR, a mixture combining 60 forward primers for TCR Vbeta segments and 13 reverse primers for TCR Jbeta segments was used. Amplification of the CDR3 region of rearranged TCR beta genes was performed with a multiplex PCR assay on genomic DNA. The Illumina HiSeq System was used to sequence the amplified TCR beta libraries as 87-base-pair reads. In the authors' own workflow: A later analysis counted tens of millions of unique TCR beta chains across the 600 to 850 repertoires, and some 11 million of these chains were shared by at least two donors. Raw reads were error-corrected and collapsed into unique sequences with a nearest-neighbor algorithm that merged closely related sequences to remove PCR and sequencing errors. To assign V, D and J gene segments, CDR3 sequences were aligned to IMGT reference sequences. Each retained sequence needed at least a six-nucleotide match to both a V gene segment and a J gene segment. Rearrangements were called productive when the CDR3 lacked stop codons and stayed in frame with V and J; all others were non-productive. Following IMGT convention, CDR3 was defined as the stretch from the second conserved V-encoded cysteine up to the conserved J-encoded phenylalanine. The earlier analysis of roughly 590 of the donors excluded any sequence lacking an unambiguous match to a single V gene segment. In an earlier analysis of 587 of the donors, a V segment was called functional when productive rearrangements were above 56.7%, and segregating when the standard deviation between donors exceeded 5%. A statistical classification framework was developed to diagnose cytomegalovirus status using the catalog of TCR beta chain sequences. A later analysis assigned V and J genes by comparing TCR nucleotide sequences with IMGT/GENE-DB human TR gene sequences. The TCRdist pipeline was used in a later analysis to assign CDR3 sequences and most-parsimonious VDJ recombination scenarios. In a later analysis, each TCR beta chain was defined by its CDR3 amino acid sequence together with its V-gene family, and reads lacking a unique V-gene family were excluded. As a way to deal with suspected cross-contamination and a sequencing artifact, a later analysis dropped 592 nucleotide sequences that were highly shared and had low generation probability. For each public chain, a later analysis derived a clonal expansion index from normalized ranks of inferred template counts within each repertoire. A later analysis computed generation probabilities with a VDJ recombination model fitted to out-of-frame rearrangements, and checked the results against IGoR. In a later analysis, hypergeometric tests were used to score TCR-TCR, TCR-HLA and TCR-CMV co-occurrence, with a repertoire-size bias correction applied to TCR pairs. To estimate false discovery rates, a later analysis permuted the HLA or CMV assignments 20 times. In a later analysis, co-occurring TCRs were grouped using DBSCAN, with TCRdist sequence similarity added in when clustering inside HLA-allele-positive subsets. Repertoires with fewer than 30,000 or more than 120,000 public chains, plus five repertoires with anomalous nucleotide sharing, were excluded from co-occurrence clustering. Here the immuneACCESS table is served through TCRdb, limited to in-frame sequences with V and J called. Missing clones are a known gap in these copies; in checked studies unresolved V genes cover under half, and the rest lacks a known reason. The V and J calls and clone size come from that table; D and trimming were worked out from the DNA. The table for this sample lists over 70,000 clones; 55% to 70% of them were counted only once. Jointly, the top ten make up about 22% of the sample.

What the study reported, not specific to this receptor: Cytomegalovirus status was reported to be diagnosed by the classifier with high specificity and sensitivity in both the original and validation cohorts. The presence/absence analyses assumed that sequencing depth was roughly uniform across donors, and that assumption may not be true. A further reported finding was that TCR beta sequences accurately predicted the HLA-A and HLA-B alleles for most subjects in the first cohort. Most TCR sequences were seen in very few donors, while some public TCRs were found in many individuals. Because HLA typing was unavailable for some donors at each locus, only the typed subset was used in association tests. In this cohort, only TCR beta chains were sequenced, and detectable features were limited by the absence of alpha or paired-chain data. In an earlier analysis of over 550 of the donors, most TCR beta V segments were observed in productive rearrangements about 87% or about 30% of the time, broadly matching IMGT annotations. A cluster of highly shared sequence variants was judged likely to represent a technical artifact of the sequencing pipeline. The authors suggested that the approach could potentially be generalized to other disease states and immunological phenotypes. A total of roughly 160 TCR beta chains were listed by the study as associated with cytomegalovirus. A later analysis associated around 16,000 TCR beta sequences with specific HLA alleles at a false discovery rate of 0.05. Three of the identified cytomegalovirus-associated TCR beta chains were confirmed in vitro to be specific for cytomegalovirus antigens. In a later analysis, TCR association rates were found to vary across HLA loci, with the most associated TCRs seen for DRB1 alleles and the fewest for HLA-C alleles. When HLA alleles, especially DR and DQ, strongly co-occurred, attributing TCR associations to individual alleles was difficult. In a later genetic analysis, a missense DCLRE1C variant was associated with V-gene and J-gene trimming of TCR beta chains, and the association was replicated in an independent cohort. Several of the top co-occurrence clusters appeared to be linked to parvovirus B19, influenza, CMV and Epstein-Barr virus, according to a later analysis. CMV serostatus was the only immune exposure information available for the cohort. Because the 87-base-pair reads could not distinguish some IMGT-functional V segments, including TRBV6-2 and TRBV6-3, those segments were excluded. In a later genetic analysis, fewer N-insertions in productive TCRs were reported among donors in an Asian-associated ancestry cluster than the roughly 640-donor mean. About 17 rarely observed V segments, including chromosome 9 orphons, were excluded from the earlier analysis of about 500 of the donors because counts were too low. Most CMV-associated TCR beta chains appeared to be HLA-restricted in a later analysis, and the HLA associations seemed to be driven largely by CMV exposure. In a later analysis, HLA-associated TCR beta chains were found to be more clonally expanded and to have lower generation probabilities than equally common non-associated chains. Correlated functional status among segregating V segments might reflect linkage disequilibrium, but an unknown experimental factor could not be ruled out.

According to the germline V gene (reference sequence), CDR1 reads DFQATT and CDR2 reads SNEGSKA. The CDR3, from cysteine to phenylalanine, totals 11 residues. Only CDR3 DNA is held: 33 bases, read in frame from base 1. V loses 8 bases, J loses 0 bases, and the germline ends lie 7 bases apart. The origin of this receptor is a woman in her 50s in good health and CMV-seropositive. The chain is made from TRBV20-1 and TRBJ1-2, with the D gene not clear enough to name. Sequencing was performed on PBMCs. The nucleotide sequence reads as follows: TGCAGTAAATCAGCTAACTATGGCTACACCTTC. It encodes CSKSANYGYTF.